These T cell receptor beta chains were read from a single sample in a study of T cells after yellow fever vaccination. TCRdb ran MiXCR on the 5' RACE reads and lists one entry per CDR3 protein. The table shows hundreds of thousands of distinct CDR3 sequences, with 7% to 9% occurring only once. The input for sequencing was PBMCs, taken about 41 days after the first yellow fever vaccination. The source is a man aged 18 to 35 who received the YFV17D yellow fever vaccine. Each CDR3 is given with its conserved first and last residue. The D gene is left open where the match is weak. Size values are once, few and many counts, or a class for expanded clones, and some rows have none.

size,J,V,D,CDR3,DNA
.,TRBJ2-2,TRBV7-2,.,CASRWGSGTGELFF,TGTGCCAGCAGATGGGGGTCAGGAACCGGGGAGCTGTTTTTT
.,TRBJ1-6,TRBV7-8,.,CASSLVGRPGVGRALHF,TGTGCCAGCAGCTTAGTGGGCAGGCCTGGTGTAGGAAGGGCCCTCCACTTT
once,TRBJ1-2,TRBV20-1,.,CSARDRRYGYTF,TGCAGTGCTAGAGATAGGCGGTATGGCTACACCTTC
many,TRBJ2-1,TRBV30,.,CAWSLGPFPYNEQFF,TGTGCCTGGAGTCTAGGACCTTTCCCGTACAATGAGCAGTTCTTC
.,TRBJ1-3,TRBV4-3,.,CASSQGEGRNIGNTIYF,TGCGCCAGCAGCCAAGGGGAAGGGCGGAATATAGGAAACACCATATATTTT
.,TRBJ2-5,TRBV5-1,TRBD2,CASSLLRLAGGETQYF,TGCGCCAGCAGCTTGCTCCGACTAGCGGGAGGAGAGACCCAGTACTTC
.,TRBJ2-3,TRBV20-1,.,CSARGVTPGTDTQYF,TGCAGTGCTAGGGGGGTCACCCCCGGGACAGATACGCAGTATTTT
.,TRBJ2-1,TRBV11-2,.,CASSFRTRGDEQFF,TGTGCCAGCAGCTTCCGGACTAGGGGGGATGAGCAGTTCTTC
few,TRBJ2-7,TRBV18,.,CASSPYRVDEQYF,TGTGCCAGCTCACCTTACAGGGTCGACGAGCAGTACTTC
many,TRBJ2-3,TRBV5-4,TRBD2,CASSAGLAGSTDTQYF,TGTGCCAGCAGCGCTGGACTAGCGGGGAGCACAGATACGCAGTATTTT
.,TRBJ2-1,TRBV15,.,CATSREPLSNYNEQFF,TGTGCCACCAGCAGGGAACCCCTCAGCAATTACAATGAGCAGTTCTTC
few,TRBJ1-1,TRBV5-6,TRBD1,CASSINTGALNTEAFF,TGTGCCAGCAGCATCAACACAGGGGCTCTGAACACTGAAGCTTTCTTT
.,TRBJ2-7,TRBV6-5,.,CASRSGGVSYEQYF,TGTGCCAGCAGATCCGGGGGCGTTTCCTACGAGCAGTACTTC
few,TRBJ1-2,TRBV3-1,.,CASSPLRGEGYTF,TGTGCCAGCAGCCCCCTTCGGGGGGAGGGCTACACCTTC
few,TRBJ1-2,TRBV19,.,CASSIRGSGYTF,TGTGCCAGTAGTATTCGTGGGAGTGGCTACACCTTC
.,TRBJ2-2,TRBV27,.,CASSAGTSNTGELFF,TGTGCCAGCAGTGCAGGGACATCGAACACCGGGGAGCTGTTTTTT
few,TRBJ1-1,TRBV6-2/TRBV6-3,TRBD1,CASTNGQGTEAFF,TGTGCCAGCACCAACGGACAGGGCACTGAAGCTTTCTTT
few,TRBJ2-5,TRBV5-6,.,CASSPVRTGLQETQYF,TGTGCCAGCAGCCCCGTACGGACAGGACTACAAGAGACCCAGTACTTC
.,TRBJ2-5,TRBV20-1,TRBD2,CSASPVLAGAIARETQYF,TGCAGTGCTTCTCCCGTACTAGCGGGGGCCATCGCCCGAGAGACCCAGTACTTC
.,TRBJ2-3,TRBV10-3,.,CAISDGTPSTDTQYF,TGTGCCATCAGTGACGGCACCCCTAGCACAGATACGCAGTATTTT
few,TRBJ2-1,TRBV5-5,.,CASSAGGRLWSNEQFF,TGTGCCAGCAGCGCCGGAGGGAGGCTATGGAGCAATGAGCAGTTCTTC
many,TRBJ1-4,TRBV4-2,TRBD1,CASSQGGPGTGGEKLFF,TGTGCCAGCAGCCAAGGAGGCCCCGGGACAGGGGGTGAAAAACTGTTTTTT
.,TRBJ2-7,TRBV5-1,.,CASSLGQSSSYEQYF,TGCGCCAGCAGCTTGGGCCAGTCGAGCTCCTACGAGCAGTACTTC
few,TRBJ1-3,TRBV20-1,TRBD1,CSAGRTGEIKPIYF,TGCAGTGCCGGGCGGACAGGGGAGATAAAGCCCATATATTTT
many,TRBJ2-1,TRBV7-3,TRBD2,CASAGGYEQFF,TGTGCCAGCGCGGGGGGGTATGAGCAGTTCTTC
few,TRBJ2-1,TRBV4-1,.,CASTQVGRRSKDNEQFF,TGCGCCAGCACCCAGGTGGGTAGGCGCAGTAAGGACAATGAGCAGTTCTTC
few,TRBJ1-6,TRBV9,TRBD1,CASSVRGHNSPLHF,TGTGCCAGCAGTGTAAGGGGGCATAATTCACCCCTCCACTTT
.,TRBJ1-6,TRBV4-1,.,CASSQDTLSYNSPLHF,TGCGCCAGCAGCCAAGATACCCTCTCCTATAATTCACCCCTCCACTTT
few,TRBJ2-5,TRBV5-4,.,CASSLSGATETQYF,TGTGCCAGCAGCTTGTCCGGGGCAACAGAGACCCAGTACTTC
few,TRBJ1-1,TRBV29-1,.,CSFPGAGAEAFF,TGCAGCTTCCCAGGGGCCGGGGCTGAAGCTTTCTTT
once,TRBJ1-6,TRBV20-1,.,CSARLSGDNSPLHF,TGCAGTGCTAGGTTGAGCGGGGATAATTCACCCCTCCACTTT
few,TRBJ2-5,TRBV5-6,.,CASSLAENWSETQYF,TGTGCCAGCAGCTTGGCTGAAAACTGGTCAGAGACCCAGTACTTC
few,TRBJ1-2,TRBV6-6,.,CASSYVGSLGYTF,TGTGCCAGCAGTTACGTTGGCTCTCTGGGCTACACCTTC
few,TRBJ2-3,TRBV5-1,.,CASRTDRRWGSSTDTQYF,TGCGCCAGCAGGACAGACCGCCGTTGGGGGAGTAGCACAGATACGCAGTATTTT
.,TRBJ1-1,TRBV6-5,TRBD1,CASSYWTTGEGTEAFF,TGTGCCAGCAGTTACTGGACCACAGGGGAGGGCACTGAAGCTTTCTTT
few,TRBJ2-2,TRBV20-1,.,CSARDRGNANTGELFF,TGCAGTGCTAGAGATCGAGGAAACGCGAACACCGGGGAGCTGTTTTTT
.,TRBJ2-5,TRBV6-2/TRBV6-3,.,CASSYSVSPPGQETQYF,TGTGCCAGCAGTTACTCGGTTAGTCCGCCCGGACAAGAGACCCAGTACTTC
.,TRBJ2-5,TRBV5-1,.,CASSLGPTWETQYF,TGCGCCAGCAGCCTAGGACCCACGTGGGAGACCCAGTACTTC
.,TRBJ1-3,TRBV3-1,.,CASSRGSGGNTIYF,TGTGCCAGCAGCAGAGGGTCTGGTGGAAACACCATATATTTT
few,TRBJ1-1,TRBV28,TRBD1,CATSGQAGTEAFF,TGTGCCACTTCGGGACAGGCTGGGACTGAAGCTTTCTTT
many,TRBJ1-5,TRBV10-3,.,CAISETNLGARHQHF,TGTGCCATCAGTGAGACAAACCTAGGGGCCCGCCACCAGCATTTT
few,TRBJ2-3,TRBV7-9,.,CASGPSVWTDTQYF,TGTGCCAGCGGACCTAGCGTGTGGACAGATACGCAGTATTTT
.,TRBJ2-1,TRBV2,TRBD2,CASRPRGGSYNEQFF,TGTGCCAGCAGACCTCGGGGGGGTTCCTACAATGAGCAGTTCTTC
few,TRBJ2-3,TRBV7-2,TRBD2,CASSLRVAGGLTDTQYF,TGTGCCAGCAGCTTGAGGGTAGCGGGGGGGCTCACAGATACGCAGTATTTT
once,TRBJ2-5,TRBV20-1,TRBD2,CSARDLGGGIETQYF,TGCAGTGCTAGAGATTTGGGCGGGGGAATAGAGACCCAGTACTTC
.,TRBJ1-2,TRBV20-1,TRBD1,CSASGTAMNYGYTF,TGCAGTGCTAGTGGGACAGCCATGAACTATGGCTACACCTTC
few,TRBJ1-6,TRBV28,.,CASSLPRGYNSPLHF,TGTGCCAGCAGTCTCCCCCGGGGTTATAATTCACCCCTCCACTTT
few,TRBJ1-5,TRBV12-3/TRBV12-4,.,CASSDAVGSNQPQHF,TGTGCCAGCAGTGACGCGGTGGGTAGCAATCAGCCCCAGCATTTT
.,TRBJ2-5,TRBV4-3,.,CASSQGRQGPFQETQYF,TGCGCCAGCAGCCAAGGCCGCCAGGGACCTTTTCAAGAGACCCAGTACTTC
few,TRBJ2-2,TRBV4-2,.,CASSQGIRGPEGGTGELFF,TGTGCCAGCAGCCAAGGGATTCGGGGTCCCGAAGGGGGCACCGGGGAGCTGTTTTTT
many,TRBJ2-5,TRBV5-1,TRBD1,CASTGQGFQETQYF,TGCGCCAGCACCGGACAGGGGTTCCAAGAGACCCAGTACTTC
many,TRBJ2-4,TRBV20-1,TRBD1,CSARDWGQGMNIQYF,TGCAGTGCTAGAGATTGGGGACAGGGTATGAACATTCAGTACTTC
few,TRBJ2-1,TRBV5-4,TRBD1,CASSLGGTVNNEQFF,TGTGCCAGCAGCTTGGGAGGGACAGTCAACAATGAGCAGTTCTTC
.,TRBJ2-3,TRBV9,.,CASSVEGGGTDTQYF,TGTGCCAGCAGCGTAGAGGGGGGCGGCACAGATACGCAGTATTTT
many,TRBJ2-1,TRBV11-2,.,CASSSGYNEQFF,TGTGCCAGCAGCTCTGGATACAATGAGCAGTTCTTC
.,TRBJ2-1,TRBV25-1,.,CASSEQGNNEQFF,TGTGCCAGCAGTGAGCAGGGGAATAATGAGCAGTTCTTC
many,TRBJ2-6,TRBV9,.,CASSVATEYAWVLTF,TGTGCCAGCAGCGTAGCTACGGAATACGCCTGGGTCCTGACTTTC
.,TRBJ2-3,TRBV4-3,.,CASSQARTDTQYF,TGCGCCAGCAGCCAAGCCCGAACAGATACGCAGTATTTT
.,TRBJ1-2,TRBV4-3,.,CASSQDLAAPNYGYTF,TGCGCCAGCAGCCAAGATCTAGCAGCTCCAAACTATGGCTACACCTTC
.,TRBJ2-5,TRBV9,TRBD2,CAPRGGGAGTQYF,TGTGCCCCCCGGGGGGGGGGGGCAGGGACCCAGTACTTC